The 13 T cell receptor beta chains below come from one sample, sequenced in a study of shared clonotypes between healthy human individuals. Clones were read by immunoSEQ multiplex PCR, and TCRdb kept only the in-frame ones, dropping some. This sample carries approximately 2.5 million clones, more than 80% of them seen once, and the ten largest clones take 0.13% to 0.15%. The sample consisted of naive CD4+ T cells sorted from blood. The subset: CD45RA+ positively selected. The receptor source for this set is a man between 18 and 35 years old in good health.

The CDR3 spells CASSAGQTYEQYF. CDR3 in DNA: TGTGCCAGCAGTGCGGGACAGACCTACGAGCAGTACTTC. This chain links TRBV2 with TRBJ2-7, with TRBD1 matching over 7 bases. The trim removed 4 bases at V and 2 bases at J, leaving 2 bases unmatched. CDR1 and CDR2 from the germline V gene are SNHLY and FYNNEI. The CDR3 is 13 residues long.

Points on this clone: The sample has other DNA sequences that encode this CDR3 too. The chain joins TRBV7-9 to TRBJ1-2; maybe TRBD1 (5 bases). The CDR3 has 13 residues. Trimming took 5 bases from V and 2 from J, leaving 9 bases between them. Germline CDR1 and CDR2: SEHNR and FQNEAQ (reference sequence). For the CDR3, the DNA is TGTGCCAGCAGCCTCGGGGGGAACTATGGCTACACCTTC. Encoded protein: CASSLGGNYGYTF.

The chain has TRBV18 and TRBJ2-2; possibly TRBD2 for D (6 bases). Trimming removed 3 bases at V and 7 bases at J, with 12 bases between. The germline V gene has CDR1 KGHSH and CDR2 LQKENI. The CDR3 is 14 amino acids. CDR3 residues: CASSPDWRDGELFF. Written as DNA, the CDR3 is TGTGCCAGCTCACCTGATTGGCGGGACGGGGAGCTGTTTTTT.

Points on this clone: Additional DNA sequences in this sample encode the identical CDR3. J is TRBJ1-6 and V is TRBV6-5, with 10 positions matching TRBD1. Unmatched junction bases numbered 3, after V lost 0 bases and J lost 10 bases. CDR3 length: 15 residues. The germline CDR1 and CDR2 sequences are MNHEY and SVGAGI. The CDR3 sequence: CASSYSRDRGSPLHF. In nucleotides, the CDR3 is TGTGCCAGCAGTTACTCGCGGGACAGGGGATCACCCCTCCACTTT.

The J gene is TRBJ1-6, the V gene TRBV2, with 10 bases aligning to TRBD1. This CDR3 region has 15 residues. The J segment lost 9 bases and the V segment lost 7 bases, leaving 9 bases of the junction unmatched. Germline CDR1 SNHLY, CDR2 FYNNEI. The CDR3 sequence: CASNRDRGGGSPLHF. In nucleotides, the CDR3 is TGTGCCAGCAACCGGGACAGGGGCGGCGGTTCACCCCTCCACTTT.

To note about this clone: The sample contains more than one DNA sequence encoding this CDR3. This sequence joins TRBV11-2 and TRBJ1-2; possible D gene TRBD1, 5 bases. Looked up from germline, CDR1 is SGHAT and CDR2 is FQNNGV. The CDR3 spans 13 residues. Trimming removed 1 base from V and 8 bases from J, with 11 bases in between. CDR3 amino acids: CASSLAGGNGYTF. CDR3 nucleotides: TGTGCCAGCAGCTTAGCGGGGGGTAACGGCTACACCTTC.

The chain combines TRBV5-4 with TRBJ2-4; 11 positions match TRBD1. After removal of 4 bases from V and 0 bases from J, the junction contained 3 bases not matched to a gene. From germline, CDR1 is SGHNT and CDR2 YYREEE (reference sequence). CDR3 length: 16 residues. CDR3 protein: CASSRTGGLAKNIQYF. For the CDR3, the DNA is TGTGCCAGCAGCAGGACAGGGGGCTTAGCCAAAAACATTCAGTACTTC. Combining the CDR3 with reference TRBV5-4 and TRBJ2-4 gives the whole variable domain ETGVTQSPTHLIKTRGQQVTLRCSSQSGHNTVSWYQQALGQGPQFIFQYYREEENGRGNFPPRFSGLQFPNYSSELNVNALELDDSALYLCASSRTGGLAKNIQYFGAGTRLSVL.

Concerning this clone: Other DNA sequences in the sample encode the same CDR3. The rearrangement joins TRBV11-2 to TRBJ2-7; D may be TRBD1 (5 bases). CDR3 size: 14 residues. Trimming shortened V by 0 bases and J by 2 bases, and 8 bases separated the two germline ends. CDR1 and CDR2 from the germline V gene are SGHAT and FQNNGV. This CDR3 reads CASSLDPGPYEQYF. In nucleotides, the CDR3 is TGTGCCAGCAGCTTAGATCCAGGGCCCTACGAGCAGTACTTC.

This clone was observed a handful of times. DNA of the CDR3: TGTGCTAGTGGTGAACAGGGAACTGAAGCTTTCTTT. Translated: CASGEQGTEAFF. The rearrangement joins TRBV12-5 to TRBJ1-1; TRBD1 might be the D (6 bases). The CDR3 loop spans 12 amino acids. Deletions cut 5 bases from V and 5 bases from J, with 9 bases between. Looked up from germline, CDR1 is LGHNT and CDR2 is FRNRAP.

In this sample, this clone turned up once. The rearrangement uses TRBV6-5 and TRBJ2-7; 8 positions match TRBD2. This CDR3 has 14 amino acids. Germline trimming cut 6 bases from V and 0 bases from J; bases unmatched to any gene: 4. Per the germline V gene, CDR1 is MNHEY and CDR2 is SVGAGI. The CDR3 DNA is TGTGCCAGCAGCATGGCGGGGGGCTCCTACGAGCAGTACTTC. The encoded protein is CASSMAGGSYEQYF.

The rearrangement links TRBV11-2 to TRBJ2-3; D gene uncertain. This CDR3 has 15 amino acids. V lost 0 bases, J lost 1 base, and 8 bases lay in between. CDR1 is SGHAT, CDR2 FQNNGV, per germline. CDR3 in amino acids: CASSLDGVRTDTQYF. The CDR3 DNA is TGTGCCAGCAGCTTAGATGGAGTACGCACAGATACGCAGTATTTT.

On this clone: A read error may explain this, as a much larger clone is one base away. The chain combines TRBV6-4 with TRBJ2-5, with unresolved D. The CDR3 runs to 10 residues. The V gene's germline CDR1 is MRHNA and CDR2 SNTAGT. V lost 5 bases to trimming and J lost 2 bases, with 0 bases between them. The CDR3 DNA reads as TGTGCCAGCAGTCAAGAGACCCAGTACTTC. Translation gives CASSQETQYF.

This clone was counted a single time. The chain has TRBV30 and TRBJ2-6; perhaps TRBD1 as D (5 bases). V lost 2 bases and J lost 0, with 14 bases in between. Germline CDR1 is GTSNPN and CDR2 is SVGIG (reference sequence). This CDR3 is 17 amino acids long. CDR3 loop: CAWSRGRVSSGANVLTF. CDR3 DNA: TGTGCCTGGAGTAGGGGCAGGGTGAGCTCTGGGGCCAACGTCCTGACTTTC.